This T cell receptor (beta chain) was profiled in a study of shared clonotypes between healthy human individuals. Evenly divided among several immunoSEQ plates was the genomic DNA of each subset. Libraries were prepared by immunoSEQ multiplex PCR; TCRdb keeps only in-frame clonotypes and omits some of them. The sample shows about 680,000 clones, 92% of them seen only once. The CDR3 runs to 14 residues. Germline assignment: CDR1 SGHAT and CDR2 FQNNGV. Trimming stripped 0 bases from V and 1 base from J, with 6 bases between. Positive CCR7 selection of CD45RO-negative cells yielded the naive CD8 cells, and terminally differentiated effector memory CD45RA+ cells were excluded. Those who donated were healthy HIV-negative adults, with no recent acute infections or vaccinations reported. As concerns this clone: No antigen is known for it.

Overall study findings and caveats: Sharing across four donors was seen in around 5% of naive CD4 clonotypes. Few donors restricted represented genetic and exposure-history diversity.

This rearrangement joins TRBV11-2 to TRBJ1-1; D not resolved. Sample: naive CD8+ T cells sorted from blood. The source of this sequence is a man younger than 45 in good health. CDR3 protein: CASSLEGKNTEAFF. CDR3 in DNA: TGTGCCAGCAGCTTAGAGGGTAAGAACACTGAAGCTTTCTTT.